One and the same sample provided the 12 T cell receptor beta chains below, sequenced in a study of blood T cell repertoires in COVID-19. Here immunoSEQ multiplex PCR was the method, and the copy in TCRdb shows in-frame clones only, minus some. This table has some 150,000 clones, more than 85% appearing once. The sequenced sample was PBMCs or T cells enriched from blood (not recorded which). All receptors come from a human donor with acute COVID-19. The donor label of this sample is uncertain.

This chain joins TRBV6-5 and TRBJ2-3; TRBD2 matches at 14 bases. CDR1 MNHEY and CDR2 SVGAGI come from the germline V gene. The CDR3 totals 15 residues. V dropped 6 bases and J dropped 4; count of bases not matched to a gene: 3. CDR3 DNA: TGTGCCAGCAGAAGACTAGCGGGGGGGCCAGATACGCAGTATTTT. Protein sequence: CASRRLAGGPDTQYF.

The rearrangement joins TRBV6-5 to TRBJ1-2, with 9 bases aligning to TRBD1. J gave up 3 bases and V 11 bases, and 10 bases lay outside the gene matches. Germline V CDR1 and CDR2: MNHEY, SVGAGI. The CDR3 spans 14 residues. The CDR3 DNA follows: TGTGCCGGGGGCCGGGACAGGGTTGACTATGGCTACACCTTC. This gives the protein CAGGRDRVDYGYTF.

The chain combines TRBV10-3 with TRBJ2-7; D perhaps matches TRBD2 (6 bases). Deletions cut 10 bases from V and 5 bases from J, with 15 bases between. This CDR3 contains 12 residues. Germline lookup yields CDR1 ENHRY and CDR2 SYGVKD. CDR3: CATLGGSHEQYF. The CDR3 nucleotides are TGTGCCACCCTGGGGGGTTCCCACGAGCAGTACTTC.

J is TRBJ1-2 and V is TRBV7-2, with D possibly TRBD1 on 5 matching bases. Germline CDR1 and CDR2: SGHTA and FQGNSA. The V end was cut by 6 bases, the J end by 4 bases, with 12 bases between. The CDR3 has 13 residues. CDR3 region: CASRQQGIYGYTF. As DNA, the CDR3 is TGTGCCAGCAGACAGCAGGGCATCTATGGCTACACCTTC.

J is TRBJ2-2 and V is TRBV5-1, with no clear D. Deletions cut 0 bases from V and 5 bases from J, with 8 bases between. Germline-derived CDR1 and CDR2 are SGHRS and YFSETQ. This CDR3 spans 14 amino acids. In nucleotides, the CDR3 is TGCGCCAGCAGCTTGGATCCCGGGACCGGGGAGCTGTTTTTT. Its protein product is CASSLDPGTGELFF.

This sequence joins TRBV19 and TRBJ1-5; D may be TRBD1 (5 bases). The CDR3 sequence is 16 residues long. V was clipped by 4 bases and J by 0 bases, with 13 bases between them. Germline CDR1 is LNHDA and CDR2 is SQIVND (reference sequence). The CDR3 sequence is CASSRPQDYSNQPQHF. The CDR3 DNA sequence: TGTGCCAGTAGTAGGCCACAGGACTATAGCAATCAGCCCCAGCATTTT. Full variable domain (missing parts from reference TRBV19 and TRBJ1-5): DGGITQSPKYLFRKEGQNVTLSCEQNLNHDAMYWYRQDPGQGLRLIYYSQIVNDFQKGDIAEGYSVSREKKESFPLTVTSAQKNPTAFYLCASSRPQDYSNQPQHFGDGTRLSIL.

The chain combines TRBV7-4 with TRBJ2-7; the match to TRBD1 covers 10 bases. The germline V gene has CDR1 SGHVT and CDR2 SQSDAQ. The CDR3 runs to 18 residues. V lost 2 bases and J lost 4; bases outside the gene matches: 14. The CDR3 is CASSLKPRDRGGFYEQYF. The CDR3 DNA sequence: TGTGCCAGCAGCTTAAAGCCCCGGGACAGGGGAGGATTTTACGAGCAGTACTTC.

CDR3 DNA sequence: TGCAGTGCCCGAGAAGACGAGCAGTACTTC. Residues: CSAREDEQYF. V usage is TRBV20-1 and J usage is TRBJ2-7; D remains unclear. The CDR3 consists of 10 residues. Germline V gene sequence: CDR1 DFQATT, CDR2 SNEGSKA (reference sequence). V was trimmed by 6 bases and J by 5 bases, leaving 8 bases between them.

The chain links TRBV19 to TRBJ1-1, with 7 bases lining up with TRBD1. This CDR3 region has 14 residues. The junction had 8 bases not matched to a gene; V was cut back by 6 bases and J by 4 bases. Germline CDR1 is LNHDA and CDR2 is SQIVND (reference sequence). CDR3 in amino acids: CASSPGGGSTEAFF. The CDR3 DNA sequence: TGTGCCAGTAGCCCAGGGGGAGGAAGCACTGAAGCTTTCTTT.

The chain joins TRBV6-6 to TRBJ2-2; D may be TRBD1 (6 bases). Germline lookup yields CDR1 MNHNY and CDR2 SVGAGI (reference sequence). This CDR3 region has 14 residues. The V and J ends lost 6 bases and 2 bases respectively, with 10 bases between them. For the CDR3, the DNA is TGTGCCAGCAGAAAAGGGGGAAACACCGGGGAGCTGTTTTTT. Protein: CASRKGGNTGELFF.

The chain has TRBV11-1 and TRBJ1-3; D possibly corresponds to TRBD1 (6 bases). V lost 5 bases and J 4 bases, leaving 15 bases between the germline ends. The CDR3 spans 15 residues. The germline V gene encodes CDR1 SGHAT and CDR2 FQDESV (reference sequence). CDR3 sequence (DNA): TGTGCCAGCAGCCACAGGGACAAGTTAGGAAACACCATATATTTT. As protein: CASSHRDKLGNTIYF.

The V and J genes are TRBV6-1 and TRBJ2-1; 8 nucleotides match TRBD2. There are 16 residues in the CDR3. Germline loops: CDR1 MNHNS, CDR2 SASEGT. With V trimmed by 0 bases and J by 3 bases, 4 bases remained unmatched. The CDR3 is CASSEASGAFYNEQFF. The CDR3 DNA reads as TGTGCCAGCAGTGAAGCTAGCGGGGCTTTCTACAATGAGCAGTTCTTC.